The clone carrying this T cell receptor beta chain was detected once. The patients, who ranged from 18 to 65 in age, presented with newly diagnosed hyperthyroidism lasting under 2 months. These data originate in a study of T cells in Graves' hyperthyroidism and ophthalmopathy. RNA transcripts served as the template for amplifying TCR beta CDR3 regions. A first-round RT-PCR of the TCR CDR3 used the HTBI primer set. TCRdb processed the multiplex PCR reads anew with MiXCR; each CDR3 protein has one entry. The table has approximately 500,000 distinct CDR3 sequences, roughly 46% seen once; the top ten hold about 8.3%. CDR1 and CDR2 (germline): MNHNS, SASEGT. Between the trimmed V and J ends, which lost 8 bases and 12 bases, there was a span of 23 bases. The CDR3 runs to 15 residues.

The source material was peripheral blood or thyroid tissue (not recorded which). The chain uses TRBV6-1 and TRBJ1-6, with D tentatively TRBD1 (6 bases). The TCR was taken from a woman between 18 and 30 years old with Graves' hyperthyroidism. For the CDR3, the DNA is TGTGCCAGCTCGCTAGCGGGACACCTCAGTGAACCCCTCCACTTT. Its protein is CASSLAGHLSEPLHF.